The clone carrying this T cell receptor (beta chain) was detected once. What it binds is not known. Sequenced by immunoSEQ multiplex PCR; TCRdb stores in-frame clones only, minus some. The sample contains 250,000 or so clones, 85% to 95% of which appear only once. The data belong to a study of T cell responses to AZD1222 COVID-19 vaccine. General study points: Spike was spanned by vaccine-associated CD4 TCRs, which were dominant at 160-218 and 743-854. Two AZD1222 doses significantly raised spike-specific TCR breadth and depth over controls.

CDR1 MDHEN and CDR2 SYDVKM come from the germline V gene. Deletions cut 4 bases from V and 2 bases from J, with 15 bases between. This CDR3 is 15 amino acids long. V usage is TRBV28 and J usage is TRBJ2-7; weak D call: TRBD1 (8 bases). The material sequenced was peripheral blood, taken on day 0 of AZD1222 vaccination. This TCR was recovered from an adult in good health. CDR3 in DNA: TGTGCCAGCAGTTCGGACAGGGAGGGTCCCTACGAGCAGTACTTC. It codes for CASSSDREGPYEQYF.